These 21 T cell receptor beta chains came from one sample sequenced in a study of cytomegalovirus exposure and HLA in healthy donors. Primers included in the PCR were 60 Vbeta and 13 Jbeta primers. Assay used: immunoSEQ multiplex PCR; TCRdb lists only in-frame clones, some missing. Of around 100,000 clones in the sample, 55% to 65% were seen once. The material sequenced was PBMCs. These receptors were obtained from a woman in her twenties or thirties in good health and CMV-seronegative.

This clone was counted once. The V and J genes are TRBV6-6 and TRBJ1-4, with 10 positions matching TRBD1. Trimming removed 5 bases from V and 4 bases from J; junction bases left unmatched: 4. Per germline, CDR1 MNHNY and CDR2 SVGAGI (reference sequence). CDR3 size: 15 residues. In nucleotides, the CDR3 is TGTGCCAGCAGTCCTAGGACAGGGGGTAATGAAAAACTGTTTTTT. Its protein product is CASSPRTGGNEKLFF.

V is TRBV29-1 and J is TRBJ1-1; 8 nucleotides align to TRBD1. CDR1 SQVTM and CDR2 ANQGSEA come from the germline V gene. CDR3 size: 15 residues. V trimming: 7 bases; J trimming: 0 bases; junction bases outside the gene matches: 10. CDR3 coding DNA: TGCAGCGCTCGACAGGGGTGGGCAATGAACACTGAAGCTTTCTTT. Its translation is CSARQGWAMNTEAFF.

This clone was found a few times. The chain couples TRBV6-6 to TRBJ1-2; 7 nucleotides match TRBD1. CDR1 and CDR2 from the germline V gene are MNHNY and SVGAGI (reference sequence). The V gene end was trimmed by 7 bases and the J gene end by 5 bases; junction bases not matched to a gene: 4. The CDR3 length is 12 residues. CDR3 sequence: CASNGDSYGYTF. CDR3 sequence (DNA): TGTGCCAGCAATGGGGACAGTTATGGCTACACCTTC.

The chain combines TRBV25-1 with TRBJ1-2, with 7 bases aligning to TRBD1. V gave up 6 bases and J gave up 7 bases; unmatched junction bases: 5. The length of the CDR3 is 12 residues. CDR1 MGHDK and CDR2 SYGVNS come from the germline V gene. This CDR3 is CASRDNRGGYTF. The DNA of the CDR3 is TGTGCCAGCAGGGATAACAGGGGTGGCTACACCTTC.

The chain carries TRBV11-2 and TRBJ2-1, with 10 bases that match TRBD2. After removal of 4 bases from V and 4 bases from J, the junction contained 4 bases not matched to a gene. There are 15 residues in the CDR3. Per germline, CDR1 SGHAT and CDR2 FQNNGV. The CDR3 nucleotides are TGTGCCAGCAGCTCCCGGACTAGCGGATACAATGAGCAGTTCTTC. Its translation: CASSSRTSGYNEQFF.

The J gene is TRBJ1-1, the V gene TRBV27; D call uncertain. This CDR3 spans 13 amino acids. Germline CDR1 and CDR2: MNHEY and SMNVEV (reference sequence). V lost 4 bases and J lost 1, with 7 bases in between. CDR3 in DNA: TGTGCCAGCAGTTCCCTCCGGAACACTGAAGCTTTCTTT. Protein: CASSSLRNTEAFF.

This clone was found a few times. The rearrangement joins TRBV6-1 to TRBJ2-7, with 9 positions matching TRBD1. V shed 2 bases, J shed 5 bases, and the junction held 13 bases outside the gene matches. The CDR3 has 17 residues. Germline assignment: CDR1 MNHNS and CDR2 SASEGT. The CDR3 spells CASSETPGQGSFHEQYF. The CDR3 coding sequence is TGTGCCAGCAGTGAAACCCCGGGACAGGGTTCGTTCCACGAGCAGTACTTC.

This chain joins TRBV28 and TRBJ2-7, with TRBD1 matching 7 bases. CDR1 and CDR2 (germline): MDHEN, SYDVKM. The CDR3 covers 13 residues. Trimming removed 5 bases from V and 3 bases from J; junction bases left unmatched: 4. CDR3 protein: CASSGQVFYEQYF. The DNA for the CDR3 is TGTGCCAGCAGTGGACAGGTGTTCTACGAGCAGTACTTC.

This clone was seen a few times. V gene TRBV15 combines with J gene TRBJ1-3; 9 bases map to TRBD1. Losses at the gene ends were 0 bases for V and 6 bases for J; bases not matched to a gene: 6. The V gene's germline CDR1 is LNHNV and CDR2 YYDKDF (reference sequence). The CDR3 has 16 amino acids. CDR3: CATSRDPGTGTNTIYF. The CDR3 nucleotides are TGTGCCACCAGCAGAGATCCCGGGACAGGGACAAACACCATATATTTT.

This chain joins TRBV7-9 and TRBJ2-7; tentative D call: TRBD1 (5 bases). V dropped 5 bases and J dropped 2 bases, with 16 bases sitting between them. Germline V gene data show CDR1 as SEHNR and CDR2 as FQNEAQ (reference sequence). The CDR3 is 15 amino acids. In nucleotides, the CDR3 is TGTGCCAGCAGCCAAACACAGGACCCGACCTACGAGCAGTACTTC. Protein product: CASSQTQDPTYEQYF.

This clone was seen just once. This chain links TRBV21-1 with TRBJ2-7; TRBD1 is the table's D call and was not checked against the DNA. TRBV21-1 counts as a pseudogene. The CDR3 is 15 amino acids. CDR3 in amino acids: CASSNPGQGQYEQYF. As DNA, the CDR3 is TGTGCCAGCAGCAACCCGGGACAGGGGCAATACGAGCAGTACTTC.

This clone occurred a few times. The genes are TRBV28 and TRBJ2-7; maybe TRBD2 (6 bases). CDR1 MDHEN and CDR2 SYDVKM come from the germline V gene. Trimming removed 5 bases at V and 6 bases at J, with 11 bases between. There are 12 residues in the CDR3. The CDR3 nucleotides read TGTGCCAGCAGTGTTGTGACTAGCGAGCAGTACTTC. It encodes CASSVVTSEQYF.

The V gene is TRBV9, the J gene TRBJ2-1, with 7 positions matching TRBD1. The trim removed 0 bases at V and 2 bases at J, leaving 5 bases unmatched. Germline CDR1 and CDR2: SGDLS and YYNGEE. The CDR3 is 16 amino acids. In DNA, the CDR3 is TGTGCCAGCAGCGTAGTAGGTGACAGGGCCTACAATGAGCAGTTCTTC. Protein product: CASSVVGDRAYNEQFF.

The V and J genes are TRBV9 and TRBJ2-2; perhaps TRBD2 as D (5 bases). The germline gives CDR1 SGDLS, CDR2 YYNGEE. The V end was cut by 1 base, the J end by 0 bases, with 7 bases between. This CDR3 is built from 15 residues. CDR3 region: CASSVTGTNTGELFF. Written as DNA, the CDR3 is TGTGCCAGCAGCGTAACGGGAACGAACACCGGGGAGCTGTTTTTT.

The rearrangement links TRBV12-5 to TRBJ1-3, with D possibly being TRBD1 (6 bases). V was shortened by 7 bases and J by 1 base, with 11 bases between the two germline ends. In germline, CDR1 is LGHNT, CDR2 FRNRAP. CDR3 length equals 14 residues. CDR3 region: CASARGASGNTIYF. CDR3 DNA: TGTGCTAGTGCCCGGGGGGCGTCTGGAAACACCATATATTTT.

V and J are TRBV7-3 and TRBJ2-1; tentatively, D is TRBD2 (5 bases). In germline, CDR1 is SGHTA, CDR2 FQGTGA. Trimming took off 5 bases at V and 5 bases at J, with 10 bases between the two ends. This CDR3 is 13 amino acids long. CDR3 sequence (DNA): TGTGCCAGCAGCCCCGGACTCGACAATGAGCAGTTCTTC. Translated, it gives CASSPGLDNEQFF.

This clone was seen once. The chain couples TRBV10-2 to TRBJ1-2, with D perhaps matching TRBD1 (6 bases). Germline values: CDR1 WSHSY, CDR2 SAAADI. The V and J ends lost 11 bases and 6 bases respectively, with 19 bases between them. This CDR3 comprises 13 residues. The CDR3 spells CASAMGATDGYTF. In nucleotides, the CDR3 is TGCGCCTCCGCTATGGGGGCGACAGATGGCTACACCTTC.

This chain links TRBV9 with TRBJ1-1, with 8 bases identical to TRBD1. The CDR3 is made up of 13 amino acids. J lost 3 bases, V lost 7 bases, and 5 bases had no gene match. CDR1 and CDR2 from the germline V gene are SGDLS and YYNGEE. The CDR3 here is CASGQGTDTEAFF. The CDR3 region has the DNA TGTGCCAGCGGACAGGGCACGGACACTGAAGCTTTCTTT.

The chain employs TRBV7-9 and TRBJ2-4; TRBD1 is a possible D gene (5 bases). Germline values: CDR1 SEHNR, CDR2 FQNEAQ (reference sequence). V was trimmed by 5 bases and J by 9 bases, leaving 8 bases between them. This CDR3 is 11 amino acids long. The CDR3 spells CASSRQGIQYF. CDR3 nucleotide sequence: TGTGCCAGCAGCCGCCAGGGCATTCAGTACTTC.

This rearrangement joins TRBV1 to TRBJ1-5; the table's D call, TRBD1, was not checked against the DNA. TRBV1 is a listed pseudogene. The CDR3 has 15 residues. CDR3 bases: TGCACCAGCAGCCAAGAGGGACACAGGGCGGAGCCCCAGCATTTT. Translating gives CTSSQEGHRAEPQHF.

This clone has more than one count but fewer than ten. The chain has TRBV25-1 and TRBJ2-7, with D tentatively TRBD2 (5 bases). In germline, CDR1 is MGHDK, CDR2 SYGVNS. Between the trimmed V and J ends, which lost 1 base and 6 bases, there was a span of 25 bases. The CDR3 length is 18 residues. In nucleotides, the CDR3 is TGTGCCAGCAGTGAATTCCGTCGGGGAGTCCCTTACGAAGGCGAGCAGTACTTC. As protein: CASSEFRRGVPYEGEQYF.